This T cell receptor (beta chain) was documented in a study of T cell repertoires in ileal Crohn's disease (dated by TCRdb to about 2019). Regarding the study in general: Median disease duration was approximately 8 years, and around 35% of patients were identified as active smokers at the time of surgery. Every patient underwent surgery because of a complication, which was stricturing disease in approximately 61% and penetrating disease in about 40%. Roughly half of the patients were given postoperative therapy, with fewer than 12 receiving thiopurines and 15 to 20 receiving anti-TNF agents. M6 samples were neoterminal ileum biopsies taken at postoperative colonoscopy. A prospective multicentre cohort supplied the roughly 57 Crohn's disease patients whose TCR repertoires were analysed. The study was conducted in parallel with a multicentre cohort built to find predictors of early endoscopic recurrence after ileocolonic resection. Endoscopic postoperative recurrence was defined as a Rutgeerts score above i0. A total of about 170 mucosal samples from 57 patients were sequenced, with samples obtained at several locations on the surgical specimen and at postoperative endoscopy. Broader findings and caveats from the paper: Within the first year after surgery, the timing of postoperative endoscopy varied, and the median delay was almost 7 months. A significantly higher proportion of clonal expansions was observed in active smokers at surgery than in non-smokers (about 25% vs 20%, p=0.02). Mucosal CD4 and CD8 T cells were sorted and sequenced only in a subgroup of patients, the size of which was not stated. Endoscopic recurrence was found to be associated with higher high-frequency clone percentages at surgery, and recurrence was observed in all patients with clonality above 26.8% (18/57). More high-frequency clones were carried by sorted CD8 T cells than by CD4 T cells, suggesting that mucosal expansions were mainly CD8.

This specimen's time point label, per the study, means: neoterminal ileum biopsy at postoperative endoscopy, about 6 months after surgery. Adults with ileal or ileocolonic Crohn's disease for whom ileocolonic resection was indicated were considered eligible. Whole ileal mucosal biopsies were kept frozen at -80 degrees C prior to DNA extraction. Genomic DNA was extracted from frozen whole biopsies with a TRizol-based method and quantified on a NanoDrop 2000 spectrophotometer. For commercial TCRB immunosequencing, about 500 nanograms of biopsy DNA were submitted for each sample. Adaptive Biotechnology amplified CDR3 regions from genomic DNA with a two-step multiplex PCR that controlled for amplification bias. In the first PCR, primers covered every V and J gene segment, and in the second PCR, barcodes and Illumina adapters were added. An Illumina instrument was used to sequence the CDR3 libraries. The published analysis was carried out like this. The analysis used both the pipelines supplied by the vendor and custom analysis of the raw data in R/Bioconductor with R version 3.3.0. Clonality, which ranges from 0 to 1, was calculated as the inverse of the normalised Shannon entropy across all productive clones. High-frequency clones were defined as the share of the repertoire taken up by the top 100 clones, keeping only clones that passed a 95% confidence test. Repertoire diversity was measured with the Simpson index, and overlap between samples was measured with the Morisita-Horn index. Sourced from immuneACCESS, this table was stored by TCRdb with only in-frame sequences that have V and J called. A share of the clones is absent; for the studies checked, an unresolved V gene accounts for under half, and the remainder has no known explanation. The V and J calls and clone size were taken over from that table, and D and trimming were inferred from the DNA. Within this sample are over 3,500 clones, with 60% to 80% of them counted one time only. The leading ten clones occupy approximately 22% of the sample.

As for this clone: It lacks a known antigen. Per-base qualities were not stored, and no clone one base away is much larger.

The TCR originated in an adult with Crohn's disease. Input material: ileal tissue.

The CDR3 reads as follows: CASSELAGGTGELFF. DNA sequence: TGTGCCAGCAGTGAACTAGCGGGGGGCACCGGGGAGCTGTTTTTT. Here the chain combines TRBV6-1 and TRBJ2-2; TRBD2 aligns with 11 central bases. Measured from the cysteine to the phenylalanine, the CDR3 is 15 residues long. Only the CDR3 DNA is retained, 45 bases long and in frame from the first base. Trimming accounts for 2 bases at V and 4 bases at J, while the number of junction bases matched to no gene is 0. Sequences MNHNS (CDR1) and SASEGT (CDR2) are obtained from the germline V gene.